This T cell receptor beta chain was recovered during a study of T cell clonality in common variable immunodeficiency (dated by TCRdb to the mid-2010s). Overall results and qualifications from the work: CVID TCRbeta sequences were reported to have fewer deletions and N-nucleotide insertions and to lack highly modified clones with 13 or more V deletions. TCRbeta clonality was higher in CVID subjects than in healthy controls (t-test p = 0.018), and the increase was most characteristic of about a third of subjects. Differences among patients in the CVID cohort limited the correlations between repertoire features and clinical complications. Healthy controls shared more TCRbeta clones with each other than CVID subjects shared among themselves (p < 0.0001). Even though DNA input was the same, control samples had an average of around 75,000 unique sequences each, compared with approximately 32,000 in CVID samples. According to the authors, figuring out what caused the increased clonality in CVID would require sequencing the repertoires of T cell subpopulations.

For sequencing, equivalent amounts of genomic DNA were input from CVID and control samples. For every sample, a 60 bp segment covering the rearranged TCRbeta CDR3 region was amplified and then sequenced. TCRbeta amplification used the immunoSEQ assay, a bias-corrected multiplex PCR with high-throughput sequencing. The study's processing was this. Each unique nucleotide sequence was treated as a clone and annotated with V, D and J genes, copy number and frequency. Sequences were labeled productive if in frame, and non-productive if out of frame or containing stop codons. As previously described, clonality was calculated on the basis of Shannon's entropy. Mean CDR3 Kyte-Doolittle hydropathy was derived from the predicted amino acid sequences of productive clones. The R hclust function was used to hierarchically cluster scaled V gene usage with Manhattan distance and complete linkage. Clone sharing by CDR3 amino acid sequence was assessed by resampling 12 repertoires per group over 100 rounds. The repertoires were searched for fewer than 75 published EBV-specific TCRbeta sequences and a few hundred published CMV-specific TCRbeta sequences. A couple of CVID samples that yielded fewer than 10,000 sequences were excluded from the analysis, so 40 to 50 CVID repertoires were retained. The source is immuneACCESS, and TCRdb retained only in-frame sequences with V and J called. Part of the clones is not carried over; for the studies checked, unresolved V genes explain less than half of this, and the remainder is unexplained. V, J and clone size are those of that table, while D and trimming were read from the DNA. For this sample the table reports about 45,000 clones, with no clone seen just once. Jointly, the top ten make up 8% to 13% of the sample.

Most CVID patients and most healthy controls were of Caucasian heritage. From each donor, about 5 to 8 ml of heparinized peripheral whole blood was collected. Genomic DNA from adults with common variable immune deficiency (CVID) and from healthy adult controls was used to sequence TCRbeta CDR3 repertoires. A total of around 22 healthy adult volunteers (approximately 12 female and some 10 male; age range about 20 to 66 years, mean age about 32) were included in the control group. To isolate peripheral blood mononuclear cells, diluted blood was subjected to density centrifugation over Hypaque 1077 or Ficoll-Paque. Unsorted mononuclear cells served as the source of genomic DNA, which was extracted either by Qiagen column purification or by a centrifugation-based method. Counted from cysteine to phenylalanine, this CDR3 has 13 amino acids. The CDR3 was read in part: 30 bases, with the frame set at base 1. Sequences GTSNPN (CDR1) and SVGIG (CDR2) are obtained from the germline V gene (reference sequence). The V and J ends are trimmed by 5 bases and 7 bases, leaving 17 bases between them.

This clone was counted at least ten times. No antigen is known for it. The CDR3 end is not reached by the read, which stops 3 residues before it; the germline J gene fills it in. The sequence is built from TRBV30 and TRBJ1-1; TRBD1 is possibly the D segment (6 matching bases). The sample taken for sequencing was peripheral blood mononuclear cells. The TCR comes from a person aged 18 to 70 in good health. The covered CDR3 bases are TGTGCCTGGCAATTACAGGGTTTTGGTGAA. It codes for CAWQLQGFGE. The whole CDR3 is CAWQLQGFGEAFF.